Sequencing of this T cell receptor beta chain was carried out in a study of T cells in Graves' hyperthyroidism and ophthalmopathy. Whole-study results and caveats: Most clonotypes that expanded in the thyroid above 0.001 also showed up in blood.

The hyperthyroidism patients had all been newly diagnosed, and their disease duration was under 2 months. Their ages ranged from 18 to 65 years. The source of the PBMCs was over 8.5 ml of fresh peripheral blood. The ends were cut back, 3 bases at V and 0 bases at J, with 8 bases in the middle. CDR1 is DFQATT and CDR2 is SNEGSKA in the germline V gene (reference sequence). The CDR3 loop spans 14 amino acids. The CDR3 regions of TCR beta were amplified from RNA transcripts. The HTBI primer set was used in a first-round RT-PCR of the TCR CDR3. In TCRdb, the multiplex PCR reads were re-called with MiXCR into one record per CDR3 protein. The table lists hundreds of thousands of distinct CDR3 sequences, 35% to 45% of them singletons. In regard to this clonotype: Its specificity is unknown.

This chain connects TRBV20-1 to TRBJ2-2, with D uncertain. Input material: blood. This TCR came from a man aged 18 to 29 with Graves' hyperthyroidism. The CDR3 is CSASRTANTGELFF. DNA of the CDR3: TGCAGTGCTAGTCGCACAGCGAACACCGGGGAGCTGTTTTTT.